The sequence of this T cell receptor (beta chain) was determined in a study of pediatric ulcerative colitis. General study points: No controls had the two rectal clonotypes shared by ulcerative colitis patients.

Germline assignment: CDR1 MDHEN and CDR2 SYDVKM. This CDR3 is 13 amino acids long. Trimming took off 5 bases at V and 4 bases at J, with 11 bases between the two ends. As for this clone: Its antigen is as yet unknown.

Assay used: immunoSEQ multiplex PCR; TCRdb lists only in-frame clones, some missing. Seen here are about 15,000 clones, 70% to 90% observed once, and the top ten hold 0.8% to 1%. The source material was blood. This clonotype was sampled from a boy aged 10-17 years with moderate ulcerative colitis. This rearrangement joins TRBV28 to TRBJ1-1, with a weak D call TRBD1 (6 bases). The DNA of the CDR3 is TGTGCCAGCAGTGAAACAGGGCCCACTGAAGCTTTCTTT. Its translation: CASSETGPTEAFF.